The 29 T cell receptor beta chains below come from one sample, sequenced in a study of T cells expressing NK-cell markers. One entry per CDR3 protein, without DNA, is what TCRdb gives after re-calling the 5' RACE reads. This listing includes around 550,000 distinct CDR3 sequences. The specimen was blood T cells: a sorted CD56 or NKG2C T cell subset, CD4+ or CD8+ T cells, or bulk PBMC T cells (not recorded which). The receptors originated from a man aged 18 to 30 in good health.

The chain is built from TRBV10-1 and TRBJ2-3; the D gene TCRdb calls, TRBD1, cannot be checked with no DNA. CDR3 size: 16 residues. Germline CDR1 WNHNN, CDR2 SYGVQD (reference sequence). CDR3 in amino acids: CASSLRQAGSTDTQYF.

This sequence joins TRBV5-6 and TRBJ1-6; there is no DNA to check the TCRdb D call of TRBD1. Per germline, CDR1 SGHDT and CDR2 YYEEEE. The CDR3 totals 16 residues. The CDR3 sequence: CASSPTPARTYSPLHF.

The genes are TRBV11-2 and TRBJ2-3; TCRdb indicates TRBD1, and absent DNA this call remains unverified. The CDR3 runs 18 residues. From germline, CDR1 is SGHAT and CDR2 FQNNGV. CDR3: CASSPRGGRVTSTDTQYF.

The chain joins TRBV6-2 or TRBV6-3 to TRBJ2-1; TCRdb designates TRBD1, a call that cannot be tested without DNA. This CDR3 spans 14 amino acids. Germline V lookup: CDR1 MNHEY, CDR2 SVGEGT. This CDR3 is CASSNSMTGIEQFF.

The chain joins TRBV5-1 to TRBJ2-7; TCRdb reports TRBD2, a call that lacks DNA to check it against. Per germline, CDR1 SGHRS and CDR2 YFSETQ. The CDR3 is 15 residues long. The CDR3: CASSYRLAGAYEQYF.

The J gene is TRBJ2-5, the V gene TRBV6-1; checking the TCRdb D call of TRBD1 is not possible without DNA. Germline CDR1 MNHNS, CDR2 SASEGT. The CDR3 is 17 residues long. The CDR3: CASSEDGGRGFRETQYF.

The chain uses TRBV2 and TRBJ2-1; the D call of TRBD2 rests on TCRdb alone, since no DNA is present to check it. Germline CDR1 SNHLY, CDR2 FYNNEI. This CDR3 contains 11 residues. This CDR3 is CASSGSVEQFF.

The V and J genes are TRBV4-2 and TRBJ2-7; TCRdb names TRBD2, which stays unverified in the absence of DNA. CDR3 size: 16 residues. CDR1 and CDR2 (germline): LGHNA, YNFKEQ. The chain's CDR3 is CASSQVLADSSYEQYF.

The J gene is TRBJ2-5, the V gene TRBV7-9. The CDR3 spans 15 residues. Germline CDR1 and CDR2: SEHNR and FQNEAQ (reference sequence). The CDR3 sequence is CASSQAEAVQETQYF.

This chain joins TRBV18 and TRBJ2-1; TCRdb picks TRBD2, but there is no DNA to check that call. The CDR3 consists of 17 residues. Germline CDR1 KGHSH, CDR2 LQKENI. CDR3 region: CASSPPVGSGRDNEQFF.

The chain joins TRBV6-1 to TRBJ1-5; the TRBD1 assignment by TCRdb is unverifiable without DNA. Germline V gene sequence: CDR1 MNHNS, CDR2 SASEGT. The CDR3 totals 14 residues. The CDR3 sequence is CASHIEPGDQPQHF.

The chain recombines TRBV18 with TRBJ1-5; no DNA is available, so the TRBD1 call from TCRdb remains unchecked. CDR3 length equals 14 residues. Germline CDR1 is KGHSH and CDR2 is LQKENI. CDR3 in amino acids: CASSGTGVGQPQHF.

V usage is TRBV12-5 and J usage is TRBJ2-2; as DNA is missing, the TRBD2 call by TCRdb cannot be tested. Germline V gene data show CDR1 as LGHNT and CDR2 as FRNRAP. CDR3 size: 17 residues. CDR3 protein: CASGLVTVAGKTGELFF.

The V gene is TRBV6-5, the J gene TRBJ2-3; the TCRdb D gene call, TRBD2, has no DNA to confirm it. The germline gives CDR1 MNHEY, CDR2 SVGAGI. This CDR3 region has 15 residues. This chain's CDR3 is CASSYSPSGADTQYF.

This chain links TRBV12-3 or TRBV12-4 with TRBJ1-5; TCRdb lists TRBD1, though no DNA is available to test this call. This CDR3 is 14 amino acids long. The CDR3 is CASSRTGPNQPQHF.

The rearrangement joins TRBV4-3 to TRBJ2-3. From germline, CDR1 is LGHNA and CDR2 YSLEER. The CDR3 loop spans 15 amino acids. This CDR3 is CASSQDLGEADTQYF.

The V call is TRBV12-3 or TRBV12-4, the J call TRBJ2-1; TCRdb proposes TRBD1, but this gene call is untestable without DNA. This CDR3 is 15 amino acids long. This CDR3 is CASSPTGQINNEQFF.

The chain links TRBV12-3 or TRBV12-4 to TRBJ2-1; as DNA is missing, the TRBD1 call by TCRdb cannot be tested. This CDR3 has 15 residues. The CDR3: CASSQDRGGYNEQFF.

The V gene is TRBV7-8, the J gene TRBJ2-1; TCRdb returns TRBD2, unconfirmable since there is no DNA. The germline V gene encodes CDR1 SGHVS and CDR2 FQNEAQ. CDR3 length: 19 residues. The CDR3 loop reads CASSSSRFRREGRGNEQFF.

The chain uses TRBV7-2 and TRBJ2-2; TCRdb names TRBD2, which stays unverified in the absence of DNA. The CDR3 covers 17 residues. Germline loops: CDR1 SGHTA, CDR2 FQGNSA. CDR3 amino acids: CASSPLAGTSGTGELFF.

The chain employs TRBV4-2 and TRBJ2-1. This CDR3 has 12 residues. The germline V gene has CDR1 LGHNA and CDR2 YNFKEQ. CDR3: CASSQDPTGQFF.

The rearrangement joins TRBV20-1 to TRBJ1-5. Per the germline V gene, CDR1 is DFQATT and CDR2 is SNEGSKA (reference sequence). This CDR3 has 14 residues. This CDR3 is CSARVKGSNQPQHF.

This rearrangement joins TRBV3-1 to TRBJ2-1; no DNA is available, so the TRBD2 call from TCRdb remains unchecked. The CDR3 extends over 12 amino acids. CDR1 is LGHDT, CDR2 YNNKEL, per germline (reference sequence). The CDR3 sequence: CASSQTSSEQFF.

V usage is TRBV12-3 or TRBV12-4 and J usage is TRBJ2-1; checking the TCRdb D call of TRBD2 is not possible without DNA. The CDR3 runs to 16 residues. CDR3 residues: CASSVLTSESGNEQFF.

The chain is built from TRBV12-3 or TRBV12-4 and TRBJ1-1; the D call of TRBD1 rests on TCRdb alone, since no DNA is present to check it. The CDR3 spans 16 residues. CDR3 loop: CASSFFRQGWDTEAFF.

The J gene is TRBJ2-1, the V gene TRBV11-2; absent DNA, TCRdb's TRBD2 call cannot be checked. CDR1 is SGHAT and CDR2 is FQNNGV in the germline V gene. The CDR3 length is 20 residues. CDR3 sequence reads: CASSLEGRGLAGLINNEQFF.

This chain's CDR3 is CSVRGGPPNEQFF. The chain links TRBV29-1 to TRBJ2-1. Per the germline V gene, CDR1 is SQVTM and CDR2 is ANQGSEA. This CDR3 comprises 13 residues.

The chain joins TRBV10-3 to TRBJ1-6; the TCRdb D gene call, TRBD1, has no DNA to confirm it. Per germline, CDR1 ENHRY and CDR2 SYGVKD. The CDR3 totals 14 residues. The CDR3 spells CAIKAGTGLSPLHF.

The genes are TRBV12-3 or TRBV12-4 and TRBJ2-1; with no DNA, the TCRdb D assignment of TRBD2 cannot be verified. The CDR3 is 14 residues long. CDR3: CASSSLGTPNEQFF.